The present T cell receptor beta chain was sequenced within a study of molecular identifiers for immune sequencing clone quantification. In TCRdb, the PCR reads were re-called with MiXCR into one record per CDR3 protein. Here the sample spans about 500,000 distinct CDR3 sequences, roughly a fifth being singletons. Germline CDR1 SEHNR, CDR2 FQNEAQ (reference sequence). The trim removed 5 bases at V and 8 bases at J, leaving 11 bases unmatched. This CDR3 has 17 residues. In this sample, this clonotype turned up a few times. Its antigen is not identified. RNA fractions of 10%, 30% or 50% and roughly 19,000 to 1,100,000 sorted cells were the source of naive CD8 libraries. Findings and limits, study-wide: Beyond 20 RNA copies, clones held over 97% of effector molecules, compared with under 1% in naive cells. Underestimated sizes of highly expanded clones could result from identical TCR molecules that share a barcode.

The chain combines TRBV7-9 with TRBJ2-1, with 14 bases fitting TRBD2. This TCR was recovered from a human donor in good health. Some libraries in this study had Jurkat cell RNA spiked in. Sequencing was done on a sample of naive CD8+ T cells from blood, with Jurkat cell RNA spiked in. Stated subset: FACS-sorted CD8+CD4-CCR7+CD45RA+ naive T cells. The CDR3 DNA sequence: TGTGCCAGCAGCCCCGGGACTAGCGGGAGTTACATAGATGAGCAGTTCTTC. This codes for CASSPGTSGSYIDEQFF.